The rows below give T cell receptor beta chains drawn from one sample of a study of T cell responses to AZD1222 COVID-19 vaccine. Generated by immunoSEQ multiplex PCR, the TCRdb table keeps only in-frame clones and is missing some. The sample lists 110,000 or so clones, 70% to 90% seen once, with about 3.5% in the top ten. Sequencing was performed on peripheral blood, taken on day 0 of AZD1222 vaccination. These receptors originate from an adult in good health. The CDR3 runs from the conserved cysteine through the conserved F or W. The order of the fields is J gene, V gene, clone size, D gene, CDR3 protein, CDR3 DNA. A D gene is named only where the DNA matches it firmly. The listing skips clone size in some rows; elsewhere it reads once, few, many or a size class.

TRBJ1-4 TRBV7-2 few NA CASSLLGGEKLFF TGTGCCAGCAGCTTATTAGGGGGTGAAAAACTGTTTTTT
TRBJ2-6 TRBV19 once TRBD1 CASSTPGTGVNSGANVLTF TGTGCCAGTAGTACCCCCGGGACAGGAGTTAACTCTGGGGCCAACGTCCTGACTTTC
TRBJ2-7 TRBV3-1/TRBV3-2 NA NA CASSQEMGTLYEQYF TGTGCCAGCAGCCAAGAGATGGGGACCCTCTACGAGCAGTACTTC
TRBJ1-6 TRBV7-3 NA NA CASSRDRYYNSPLHF TGTGCCAGCAGCAGAGACCGGTACTATAATTCACCCCTCCACTTT
TRBJ1-5 TRBV7-8 few NA CASSLLGTLQPNQPQHF TGTGCCAGCAGCTTACTCGGGACACTCCAACCCAATCAGCCCCAGCATTTT
TRBJ1-1 TRBV5-1 NA NA CASSPQVGGTEAFF TGCGCCAGCAGCCCACAGGTGGGGGGAACTGAAGCTTTCTTT
TRBJ1-2 TRBV4-3 NA NA CASSQDGGGSYGYTF TGCGCCAGCAGCCAAGATGGTGGCGGTAGCTATGGCTACACCTTC
TRBJ2-1 TRBV18 NA TRBD1 CASSTVWDRSSYNEQFF TGTGCCAGCTCAACAGTTTGGGACAGGAGCTCCTACAATGAGCAGTTCTTC
TRBJ1-1 TRBV3-1/TRBV3-2 NA TRBD1 CASSPRDRGSNTEAFF TGTGCCAGCTCCCCAAGGGACAGGGGATCCAACACTGAAGCTTTCTTT
TRBJ1-3 TRBV27 few NA CASSLEGSPGNTIYF TGTGCCAGCAGTTTAGAGGGGAGCCCTGGAAACACCATATATTTT
TRBJ2-2 TRBV18 NA NA CASSPYTGELFF TGTGCCAGCTCCCCCTACACCGGGGAGCTGTTTTTT
TRBJ1-5 TRBV6-2/TRBV6-3 few NA CASSYAGSNQPQHF TGTGCCAGCAGCTATGCGGGTAGCAATCAGCCCCAGCATTTT
TRBJ1-4 TRBV19 NA NA CASSPGAVKLFF TGTGCCAGTAGTCCAGGGGCTGTAAAACTGTTTTTT
TRBJ1-6 TRBV2 NA TRBD1 CASSAGTGGVHSPLHF TGTGCCAGCAGTGCCGGGACAGGGGGCGTCCATTCACCCCTCCACTTT
TRBJ2-7 TRBV5-1 NA NA CASTPMTGSYEQYF TGCGCCAGCACACCAATGACAGGTTCCTACGAGCAGTACTTC
TRBJ1-5 TRBV19 NA TRBD1 CASSPGDRVYQPQHF TGTGCCAGTAGTCCAGGGGACAGGGTTTATCAGCCCCAGCATTTT
TRBJ1-1 TRBV28 NA NA CASRLGTEAFF TGTGCCAGCAGACTGGGCACTGAAGCTTTCTTT
TRBJ2-7 TRBV9 NA TRBD1 CASSVGLGTGNNEQYF TGTGCCAGCAGCGTAGGTCTTGGGACAGGTAATAACGAGCAGTACTTC
TRBJ2-1 TRBV20-1 once NA CSAAAENEQFF TGCAGTGCCGCGGCTGAGAATGAGCAGTTCTTC
TRBJ1-5 TRBV4-1 NA NA CASSQDLGTNDGRNQPQHF TGCGCCAGCAGCCAAGATTTAGGGACAAACGACGGTCGTAATCAGCCCCAGCATTTT
TRBJ2-5 TRBV11-3 NA NA CASSGGTGYETQYF TGTGCCAGCAGCGGAGGTACAGGGTATGAGACCCAGTACTTC
TRBJ1-1 TRBV29-1 NA NA CSVLGVGYTEAFF TGCAGCGTTCTAGGGGTCGGGTACACTGAAGCTTTCTTT
TRBJ2-7 TRBV11-2 NA NA CASSPTGYEQYF TGTGCCAGCAGCCCTACCGGGTACGAGCAGTACTTC
TRBJ1-5 TRBV2 NA NA CASSGLGEVNQPQHF TGTGCCAGCAGTGGGCTTGGGGAAGTCAATCAGCCCCAGCATTTT
TRBJ2-2 TRBV15 NA TRBD2 CATSRDYGGAYTGELFF TGTGCCACCAGCAGAGATTACGGGGGGGCCTACACCGGGGAGCTGTTTTTT
TRBJ1-5 TRBV28 NA NA CASIGGSGQPQHF TGTGCCAGCATTGGTGGCAGCGGGCAGCCCCAGCATTTT
TRBJ1-2 TRBV29-1 NA NA CSAHSLSGYTF TGCAGCGCGCATTCCCTGAGTGGCTACACCTTC
TRBJ1-5 TRBV7-8 NA NA CASSLVGGGNQPQHF TGTGCCAGCAGCTTAGTTGGAGGAGGCAATCAGCCCCAGCATTTT
TRBJ1-2 TRBV4-2 NA NA CASSQDNGPGYGYTF TGTGCCAGCAGCCAAGATAATGGACCAGGGTATGGCTACACCTTC
TRBJ2-1 TRBV27 few TRBD2 CASSWSTSGGYNEQFF TGTGCCAGCAGTTGGTCGACTAGCGGGGGTTACAATGAGCAGTTCTTC
TRBJ2-2 TRBV10-3 NA TRBD1 CAINAGTGLLGGELFF TGTGCCATCAACGCCGGGACAGGGCTGCTTGGCGGGGAGCTGTTTTTT
TRBJ2-4 TRBV10-3 NA TRBD2 CAISGVWSGRENIQYF TGTGCCATCAGTGGGGTCTGGAGCGGGAGGGAAAACATTCAGTACTTC
TRBJ2-3 TRBV19 NA TRBD2 CASSKVSGVAGGNTQYF TGTGCCAGTAGTAAGGTTTCCGGAGTAGCGGGGGGTAATACGCAGTATTTT
TRBJ2-1 TRBV15 NA TRBD1 CATSRGGTAYNEQFF TGTGCCACCAGCAGAGGGGGGACAGCCTACAATGAGCAGTTCTTC
TRBJ1-1 TRBV30 NA NA CAWSVQPGTEAFF TGTGCCTGGAGTGTACAGCCGGGCACTGAAGCTTTCTTT
TRBJ1-5 TRBV6-1 NA TRBD1 CASSVGTGDGNQPQHF TGTGCCAGCAGTGTAGGGACAGGGGACGGCAATCAGCCCCAGCATTTT
TRBJ1-2 TRBV12-3/TRBV12-4 NA NA CASSGDTFYGYTF TGTGCCAGCAGCGGGGACACCTTCTATGGCTACACCTTC
TRBJ1-1 TRBV30 NA TRBD1 CASNRGNTEAFF TGTGCCTCCAACAGGGGGAACACTGAAGCTTTCTTT
TRBJ1-1 TRBV24-1 NA NA CATSDLGFTEAFF TGTGCCACCAGTGACCTGGGTTTCACTGAAGCTTTCTTT
TRBJ1-1 TRBV6-5 NA TRBD1 CASRTYGTENTEAFF TGTGCCAGCAGAACTTACGGGACAGAAAACACTGAAGCTTTCTTT
TRBJ2-5 TRBV28 NA NA CASSLRTRETQYF TGTGCCAGCAGTTTACGGACACGGGAGACCCAGTACTTC
TRBJ2-5 TRBV24-1 NA NA CATSDYTGTDQETQYF TGTGCCACCAGTGATTACACGGGGACGGACCAAGAGACCCAGTACTTC
TRBJ1-1 TRBV3-1/TRBV3-2 NA TRBD1 CASLIRTGEVRAFF TGTGCCAGCCTCATCCGGACAGGGGAGGTGAGAGCTTTCTTT
TRBJ1-1 TRBV19 NA NA CASSIDTPRIEAFF TGTGCCAGTAGTATAGATACGCCAAGGATAGAAGCTTTCTTT
TRBJ2-1 TRBV3-1/TRBV3-2 NA NA CASSYRLAPISHEQFF TGTGCCAGCAGCTATCGGCTGGCACCCATTTCCCATGAGCAGTTCTTC
TRBJ2-1 TRBV11-3 NA NA CASSLGGGTFNEQFF TGTGCCAGCAGCTTAGGTGGGGGCACGTTCAATGAGCAGTTCTTC
TRBJ1-3 TRBV5-1 NA NA CASSFSGDSGNTIYF TGCGCCAGCAGCTTCAGTGGGGACTCTGGAAACACCATATATTTT
TRBJ1-3 TRBV2 NA TRBD1 CAIIPPTGEYTIYF TGTGCCATCATACCCCCCACAGGGGAGTACACCATATATTTT
TRBJ2-3 TRBV18 NA TRBD2 CASSPMPAGASTDTQYF TGTGCCAGCTCACCGATGCCAGCGGGGGCAAGCACAGATACGCAGTATTTT
TRBJ2-1 TRBV28 once NA CASSTGGGSYSYNEQFF TGTGCCAGCAGTACGGGAGGGGGCTCTTACTCCTACAATGAGCAGTTCTTC
TRBJ2-7 TRBV10-2 NA TRBD2 CASNEELALSYEQYF TGCGCCAGCAATGAAGAACTAGCGCTCTCCTACGAGCAGTACTTC
TRBJ1-2 TRBV28 NA NA CASSLPQGRVYGYTF TGTGCCAGCAGTTTACCCCAGGGACGGGTCTATGGCTACACCTTC
TRBJ2-3 TRBV5-1 NA NA CASSLALAEGGTQYF TGCGCCAGCAGCTTGGCTCTAGCTGAGGGTGGTACGCAGTATTTT
TRBJ1-1 TRBV2 NA NA CASTPTGGVLQAFF TGTGCCAGCACCCCGACAGGAGGTGTTCTCCAAGCTTTCTTT
TRBJ1-6 TRBV28 NA TRBD1 CASGTGWEDNSPLHF TGTGCCAGCGGGACAGGGTGGGAGGATAATTCACCCCTCCACTTT
TRBJ1-3 TRBV3-1/TRBV3-2 NA NA CASSQDSISGNTIYF TGTGCCAGCAGCCAAGATTCCATCTCTGGAAACACCATATATTTT
TRBJ2-7 TRBV11-2 NA NA CATQPGTTKVTGEQYF TGTGCCACCCAACCCGGGACAACAAAGGTTACGGGCGAGCAGTACTTC
TRBJ1-4 TRBV28 NA TRBD1 CASSLVSGGSANEKLFF TGTGCCAGCAGTTTGGTGTCAGGGGGTTCGGCTAATGAAAAACTGTTTTTT